The 20 T cell receptor beta chains below all came from one sample that was sequenced in a study of T cell responses to AZD1222 COVID-19 vaccine (dated by TCRdb to 2020 to 2023). Libraries were constructed by the immunoSEQ multiplex PCR assay. The immuneACCESS repertoire file appears here via TCRdb, limited to in-frame rearrangements. These files lack a portion of the clones; in checked studies, under half of the deficit traces to unresolved V genes, and the cause of the others is not known. This sample holds roughly 95,000 clones; roughly 88% were observed only once. The ten largest clones add up to approximately 2.8% of the sample. The time point label for this specimen denotes: baseline before first vaccination. The sequencing here drew on peripheral blood, taken on day 0 of AZD1222 vaccination. These receptors came from an adult in good health.

The gene calls are TRBV2 and TRBJ1-2; no clear D. The V end was cut by 5 bases, the J end by 5 bases, with 6 bases between. Germline V CDR1 and CDR2: SNHLY, FYNNEI. This CDR3 spans 11 amino acids. CDR3 sequence reads: CASSNGYGYTF. CDR3 DNA sequence: TGTGCCAGCAGTAACGGTTATGGCTACACCTTC.

The V gene is TRBV7-2, the J gene TRBJ2-1; D assignment may be TRBD1 or TRBD2 (6 bases each). Trimming removed 4 bases from V and 3 bases from J, with 19 bases in between. Germline CDR1 is SGHTA and CDR2 is FQGNSA. This CDR3 spans 17 amino acids. The CDR3 nucleotides are TGTGCCAGCAGCTCGCGGACCACAGGGAGGCTCTACAATGAGCAGTTCTTC. Amino acids: CASSSRTTGRLYNEQFF. The complete variable domain, with remaining parts taken from reference TRBV7-2 and TRBJ2-1, reads GAGVSQSPSNKVTEKGKDVELRCDPISGHTALYWYRQSLGQGLEFLIYFQGNSAPDKSGLPSDRFSAERTGGSVSTLTIQRTQQEDSAVYLCASSSRTTGRLYNEQFFGPGTRLTVL.

The rearrangement uses TRBV3-1 (or the pseudogene TRBV3-2) and TRBJ1-2; unclear D gene. Germline V lookup: CDR1 LGHDT, CDR2 YNNKEL (reference sequence). Trimming stripped 1 base from V and 0 bases from J, with 9 bases between. This CDR3 is 15 amino acids long. The CDR3 region has the DNA TGTGCCAGCAGCCAAGGGGTAGTCCCTAACTATGGCTACACCTTC. Translating it yields CASSQGVVPNYGYTF.

This clone has only one observation. This chain links TRBV21-1 with TRBJ1-5. TRBV21-1 is deemed a pseudogene. The CDR3 spans 16 residues. The CDR3 here is CASSKGEGGPNQPQHF. For the CDR3, the DNA is TGTGCCAGCAGCAAAGGTGAGGGGGGACCCAATCAGCCCCAGCATTTT.

The rearrangement links TRBV11-2 to TRBJ1-1; D unclear. The CDR3 totals 12 residues. CDR1 SGHAT and CDR2 FQNNGV come from the germline V gene. The V gene lost 0 bases and the J gene lost 10 bases, with 9 bases spanning the gap. This CDR3 is CASSLEGGVAFF. CDR3 bases: TGTGCCAGCAGCTTAGAAGGAGGTGTAGCTTTCTTT.

V is TRBV28 and J is TRBJ2-1; 7 bases match TRBD1. The V gene's germline CDR1 is MDHEN and CDR2 SYDVKM. With V trimmed by 1 base and J by 5 bases, 8 bases remained unmatched. The CDR3 contains 16 residues. The CDR3 DNA follows: TGTGCCAGCAGTTTATTGTTCTACGGGACAGACAATGAGCAGTTCTTC. Its translation: CASSLLFYGTDNEQFF.

This chain uses TRBV10-3 with TRBJ1-2, with D uncertain. CDR1 is ENHRY and CDR2 is SYGVKD in the germline V gene. The V end was cut by 0 bases, the J end by 2 bases, with 7 bases between. The CDR3 spans 14 residues. The CDR3, as DNA: TGTGCCATCAGTGAGTCGACGGGGAACTATGGCTACACCTTC. Translated, it gives CAISESTGNYGYTF.

The CDR3 protein is CAILREANYGYTF. The CDR3 bases are TGTGCGATCCTCCGGGAGGCTAACTATGGCTACACCTTC. This chain connects TRBV6-5 to TRBJ1-2, with D hard to call. The germline V gene has CDR1 MNHEY and CDR2 SVGAGI. CDR3 size: 13 residues.

This clone has just a few counts. The chain recombines TRBV29-1 with TRBJ2-1; tentative D call: TRBD2 (5 bases). Trimming left V 3 bases short and J 5 bases short, with 26 bases between. There are 18 residues in the CDR3. Looked up from germline, CDR1 is SQVTM and CDR2 is ANQGSEA. CDR3 sequence: CSVDFSLLNSGSDNEQFF. CDR3 bases: TGCAGCGTTGACTTCTCCCTCCTTAATTCGGGATCCGACAATGAGCAGTTCTTC.

This clone was observed a single time. This chain connects TRBV5-6 to TRBJ2-5, with no clear D. The V and J ends lost 0 bases and 5 bases respectively, with 17 bases between them. There are 16 residues in the CDR3. The germline CDR1 and CDR2 sequences are SGHDT and YYEEEE. The CDR3 protein is CASSLDYANLGETQYF. The CDR3 DNA sequence: TGTGCCAGCAGCTTGGATTACGCGAACCTTGGGGAGACCCAGTACTTC.

This clone was observed a single time. V gene TRBV29-1 combines with J gene TRBJ2-5; 10 nucleotides align to TRBD1. The CDR3 runs to 15 residues. Looked up from germline, CDR1 is SQVTM and CDR2 is ANQGSEA. The ends lost 5 bases at V and 1 base at J; junction bases unmatched: 7. The CDR3, as DNA: TGCAGCGTTTCAGCCGGGACAGGGGCCCAAGAGACCCAGTACTTC. Its protein product is CSVSAGTGAQETQYF.

This clone was counted a few times. The rearrangement uses TRBV2 and TRBJ1-1; D gene uncertain. V shed 8 bases and J shed 5 bases, with 12 bases lying between them. Germline CDR1 and CDR2: SNHLY and FYNNEI. The CDR3 totals 12 residues. This chain's CDR3 is CASELDLTEAFF. In DNA form, the CDR3 reads TGTGCCAGCGAACTAGATTTAACTGAAGCTTTCTTT.

V gene TRBV7-9 combines with J gene TRBJ2-6; D gene uncertain. There are 14 residues in the CDR3. CDR1 and CDR2 from the germline V gene are SEHNR and FQNEAQ (reference sequence). V lost 5 bases and J 1 base, leaving 6 bases between the germline ends. The CDR3 protein is CASSRRSGANVLTF. CDR3 sequence (DNA): TGTGCCAGCAGCCGCCGGTCTGGGGCCAACGTCCTGACTTTC. The whole variable domain, filled in from reference TRBV7-9 and TRBJ2-6, reads DTGVSQNPRHKITKRGQNVTFRCDPISEHNRLYWYRQTLGQGPEFLTYFQNEAQLEKSRLLSDRFSAERPKGSFSTLEIQRTEQGDSAMYLCASSRRSGANVLTFGAGSRLTVL.

The V call is TRBV7-6, the J call TRBJ1-1, with D tentatively TRBD1 (5 bases). Germline-derived CDR1 and CDR2 are SGHVS and FNYEAQ. The V end lost 5 bases, the J end lost 7 bases, and 14 bases lay between the germline ends. The CDR3 totals 13 residues. The CDR3 region is CASSPSQGVEAFF. The CDR3 DNA sequence: TGTGCCAGCAGCCCAAGCCAAGGGGTTGAAGCTTTCTTT.

J is TRBJ2-3 and V is TRBV5-4; D possibly corresponds to TRBD1 (6 bases). CDR1 is SGHNT, CDR2 YYREEE, per germline (reference sequence). V was pared by 3 bases and J by 4 bases, with 18 bases between. The CDR3 contains 16 residues. This CDR3 reads CASSWIQTRGADTQYF. The CDR3 DNA reads as TGTGCCAGCAGCTGGATACAAACCAGGGGAGCAGATACGCAGTATTTT.

A single count supports this clone. The chain joins TRBV30 to TRBJ1-3; D gene ambiguous. V dropped 0 bases and J dropped 1 base, with 7 bases sitting between them. The germline CDR1 and CDR2 sequences are GTSNPN and SVGIG (reference sequence). This CDR3 has 14 residues. The CDR3 bases are TGTGCCTGGAGTGTTGAAGGTTCTGGAAACACCATATATTTT. Encoded protein: CAWSVEGSGNTIYF.

Of note for this clone: Other nucleotide sequences in the sample specify the same CDR3. The V and J genes are TRBV5-1 and TRBJ2-1, with D possibly TRBD2 on 5 matching bases. Trimming took 2 bases from V and 0 from J, leaving 6 bases between them. This CDR3 has 14 amino acids. CDR1 and CDR2 from the germline V gene are SGHRS and YFSETQ. For the CDR3, the DNA is TGCGCCAGCAGCTTCAGCGGCTCCTACAATGAGCAGTTCTTC. Translated, it gives CASSFSGSYNEQFF. Full variable domain (rest looked up from reference TRBV5-1 and TRBJ2-1): KAGVTQTPRYLIKTRGQQVTLSCSPISGHRSVSWYQQTPGQGLQFLFEYFSETQRNKGNFPGRFSGRQFSNSRSEMNVSTLELGDSALYLCASSFSGSYNEQFFGPGTRLTVL.

The V gene is TRBV7-9, the J gene TRBJ2-3, with D perhaps given as TRBD1 or TRBD2 (6 bases each). This CDR3 region has 14 residues. The V and J ends lost 6 bases and 0 bases respectively, with 10 bases between them. Germline CDR1 SEHNR, CDR2 FQNEAQ (reference sequence). For the CDR3, the DNA is TGTGCCAGCAGGGAGGGGGGTAGCACAGATACGCAGTATTTT. Protein product: CASREGGSTDTQYF.

This clone appeared a single time. This chain uses TRBV20-1 with TRBJ2-3; D ambiguous. Trimming took off 3 bases at V and 2 bases at J, with 9 bases between the two ends. This CDR3 is built from 13 residues. The germline V gene encodes CDR1 DFQATT and CDR2 SNEGSKA (reference sequence). As DNA, the CDR3 is TGCAGTGCTAGTGGAGTTGTCACAGATACGCAGTATTTT. As protein: CSASGVVTDTQYF.

This clone was counted a single time. V and J are TRBV28 and TRBJ1-5; TRBD1 agrees at 8 bases. Unmatched junction bases numbered 6, after V lost 8 bases and J lost 0 bases. This CDR3 is built from 15 residues. Germline V lookup: CDR1 MDHEN, CDR2 SYDVKM. CDR3 sequence: CASQNRGYSNQPQHF. DNA of the CDR3: TGTGCCAGCCAGAACAGGGGGTATAGCAATCAGCCCCAGCATTTT.